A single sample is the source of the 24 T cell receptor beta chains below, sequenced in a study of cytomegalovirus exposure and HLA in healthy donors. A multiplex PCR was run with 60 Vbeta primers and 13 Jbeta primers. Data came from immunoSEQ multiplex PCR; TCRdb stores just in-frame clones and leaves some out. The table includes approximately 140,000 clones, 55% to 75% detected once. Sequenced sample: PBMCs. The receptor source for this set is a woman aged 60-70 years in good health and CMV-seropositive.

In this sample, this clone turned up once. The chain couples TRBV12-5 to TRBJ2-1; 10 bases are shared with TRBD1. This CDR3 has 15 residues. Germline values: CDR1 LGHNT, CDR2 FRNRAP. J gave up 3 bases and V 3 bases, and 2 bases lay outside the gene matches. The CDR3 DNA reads TGTGCTAGTGGTTTCGGACAGGGGGACTACAATGAGCAGTTCTTC. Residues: CASGFGQGDYNEQFF. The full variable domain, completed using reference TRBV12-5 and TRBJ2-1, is DARVTQTPRHKVTEMGQEVTMRCQPILGHNTVFWYRQTMMQGLELLAYFRNRAPLDDSGMPKDRFSAEMPDATLATLKIQPSEPRDSAVYFCASGFGQGDYNEQFFGPGTRLTVL.

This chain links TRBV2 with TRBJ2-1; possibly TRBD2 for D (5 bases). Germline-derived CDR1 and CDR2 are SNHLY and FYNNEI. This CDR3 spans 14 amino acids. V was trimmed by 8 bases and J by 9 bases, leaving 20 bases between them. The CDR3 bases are TGTGCCAGCGTAACCTTTCACCCGGGAAGTGAGCAGTTCTTC. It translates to CASVTFHPGSEQFF.

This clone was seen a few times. CDR3 bases: TGTGCCAGTAGTTTACAGGACCAAAACACTGAAGCTTTCTTT. It yields the protein CASSLQDQNTEAFF. V usage is TRBV19 and J usage is TRBJ1-1; tentative D call: TRBD1 (5 bases). Germline V gene sequence: CDR1 LNHDA, CDR2 SQIVND (reference sequence). Deletions cut 5 bases from V and 2 bases from J, with 12 bases between. The CDR3 has 14 residues.

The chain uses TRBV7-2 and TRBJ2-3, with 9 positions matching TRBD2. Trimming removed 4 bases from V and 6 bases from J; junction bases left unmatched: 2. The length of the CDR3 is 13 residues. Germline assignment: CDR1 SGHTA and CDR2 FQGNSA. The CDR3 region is CASSWAGGDTQYF. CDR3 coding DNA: TGTGCCAGCAGCTGGGCGGGAGGGGATACGCAGTATTTT. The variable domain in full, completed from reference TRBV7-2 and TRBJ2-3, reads GAGVSQSPSNKVTEKGKDVELRCDPISGHTALYWYRQSLGQGLEFLIYFQGNSAPDKSGLPSDRFSAERTGGSVSTLTIQRTQQEDSAVYLCASSWAGGDTQYFGPGTRLTVL.

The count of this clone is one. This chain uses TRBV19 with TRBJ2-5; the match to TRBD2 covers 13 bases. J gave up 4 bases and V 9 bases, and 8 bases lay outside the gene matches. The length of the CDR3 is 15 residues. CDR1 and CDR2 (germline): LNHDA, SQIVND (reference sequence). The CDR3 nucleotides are TGTGCCAGCCGGACTAGCGGGAGAACGGGAGAGACCCAGTACTTC. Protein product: CASRTSGRTGETQYF. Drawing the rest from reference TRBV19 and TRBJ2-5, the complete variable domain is DGGITQSPKYLFRKEGQNVTLSCEQNLNHDAMYWYRQDPGQGLRLIYYSQIVNDFQKGDIAEGYSVSREKKESFPLTVTSAQKNPTAFYLCASRTSGRTGETQYFGPGTRLLVL.

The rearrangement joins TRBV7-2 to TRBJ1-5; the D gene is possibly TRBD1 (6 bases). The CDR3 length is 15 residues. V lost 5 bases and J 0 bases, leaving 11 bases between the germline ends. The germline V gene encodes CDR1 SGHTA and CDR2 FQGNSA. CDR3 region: CASSGGQASNQPQHF. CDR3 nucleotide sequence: TGTGCCAGCAGCGGGGGACAAGCTAGCAATCAGCCCCAGCATTTT.

The CDR3 nucleotides read TGTGCCAGCCGACTAGCTCCCGACAATGAGCAGTTCTTC. It translates to CASRLAPDNEQFF. The chain recombines TRBV25-1 with TRBJ2-1, with 7 bases identical to TRBD2. The CDR3 extends over 13 amino acids. Germline CDR1 MGHDK, CDR2 SYGVNS. V dropped 8 bases and J dropped 5; count of bases not matched to a gene: 6.

CDR3 bases: TGTGCCTGGAGTGTACGGGAAGGTGAAAAACTGTTTTTT. Translated: CAWSVREGEKLFF. The chain recombines TRBV30 with TRBJ1-4, with D hard to call. V gave up 0 bases and J gave up 7 bases, with 9 bases separating them. CDR1 and CDR2 (germline): GTSNPN, SVGIG (reference sequence). The CDR3 runs to 13 residues.

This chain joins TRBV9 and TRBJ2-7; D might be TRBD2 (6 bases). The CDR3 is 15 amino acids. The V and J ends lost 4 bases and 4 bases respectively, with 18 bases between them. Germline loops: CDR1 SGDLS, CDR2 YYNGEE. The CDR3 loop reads CASSPRYSGAYEQYF. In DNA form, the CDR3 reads TGTGCCAGCAGCCCTCGTTATAGCGGTGCGTACGAGCAGTACTTC.

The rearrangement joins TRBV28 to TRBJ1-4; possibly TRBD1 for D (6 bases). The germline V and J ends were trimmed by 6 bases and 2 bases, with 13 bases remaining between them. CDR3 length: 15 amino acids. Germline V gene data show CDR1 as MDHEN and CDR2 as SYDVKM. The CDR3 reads CASRRYRVTNEKLFF. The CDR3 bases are TGTGCCAGCAGGCGCTACAGGGTCACTAATGAAAAACTGTTTTTT.

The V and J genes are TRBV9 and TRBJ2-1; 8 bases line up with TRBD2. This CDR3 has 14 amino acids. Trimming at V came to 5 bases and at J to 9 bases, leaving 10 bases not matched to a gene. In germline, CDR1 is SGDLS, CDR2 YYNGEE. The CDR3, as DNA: TGTGCCAGCAGTGCCCCGACTAGCGCGGGTGAGCAGTTCTTC. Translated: CASSAPTSAGEQFF. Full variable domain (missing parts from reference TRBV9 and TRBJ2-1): DSGVTQTPKHLITATGQRVTLRCSPRSGDLSVYWYQQSLDQGLQFLIQYYNGEERAKGNILERFSAQQFPDLHSELNLSSLELGDSALYFCASSAPTSAGEQFFGPGTRLTVL.

CDR3 in amino acids: CASSLAGGASREQYF. The CDR3 DNA sequence: TGCGCCAGCAGCTTGGCAGGGGGCGCCTCTCGGGAGCAGTACTTC. The chain links TRBV5-1 to TRBJ2-7, with 8 bases lining up with TRBD1. V dropped 0 bases and J dropped 7; count of bases not matched to a gene: 9. Germline-derived CDR1 and CDR2 are SGHRS and YFSETQ. The length of the CDR3 is 15 residues.

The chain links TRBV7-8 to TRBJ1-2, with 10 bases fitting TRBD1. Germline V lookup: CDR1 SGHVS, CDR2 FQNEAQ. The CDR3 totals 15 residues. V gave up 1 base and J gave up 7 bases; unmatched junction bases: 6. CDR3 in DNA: TGTGCCAGCAGCTTAGGTGTGACAGGGGGCAGTGGCTACACCTTC. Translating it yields CASSLGVTGGSGYTF.

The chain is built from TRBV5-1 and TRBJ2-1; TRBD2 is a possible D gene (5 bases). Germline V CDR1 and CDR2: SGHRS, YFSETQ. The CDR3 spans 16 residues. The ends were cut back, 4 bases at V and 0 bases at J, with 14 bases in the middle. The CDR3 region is CASSRGGSSSYNEQFF. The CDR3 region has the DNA TGCGCCAGCAGCCGGGGTGGGTCAAGCTCCTACAATGAGCAGTTCTTC.

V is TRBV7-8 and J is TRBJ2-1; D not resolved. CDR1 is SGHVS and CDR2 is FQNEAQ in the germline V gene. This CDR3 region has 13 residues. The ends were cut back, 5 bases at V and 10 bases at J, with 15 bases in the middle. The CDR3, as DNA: TGTGCCAGCAGCCCTGTCTCGAGGTACGAGCAGTTCTTC. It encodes CASSPVSRYEQFF. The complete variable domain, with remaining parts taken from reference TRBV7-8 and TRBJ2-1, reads GAGVSQSPRYKVAKRGQDVALRCDPISGHVSLFWYQQALGQGPEFLTYFQNEAQLDKSGLPSDRFFAERPEGSVSTLKIQRTQQEDSAVYLCASSPVSRYEQFFGPGTRLTVL.

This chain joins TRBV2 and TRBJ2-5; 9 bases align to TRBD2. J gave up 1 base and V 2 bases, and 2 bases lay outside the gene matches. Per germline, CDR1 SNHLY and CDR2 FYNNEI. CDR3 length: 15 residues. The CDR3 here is CASSETSGSQETQYF. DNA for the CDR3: TGTGCCAGCAGTGAAACTAGCGGGTCCCAAGAGACCCAGTACTTC.

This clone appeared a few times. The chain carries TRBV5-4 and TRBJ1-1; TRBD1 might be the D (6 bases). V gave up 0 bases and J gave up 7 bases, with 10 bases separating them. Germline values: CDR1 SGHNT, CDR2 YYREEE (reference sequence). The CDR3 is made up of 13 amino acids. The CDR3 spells CASSLDRVSEAFF. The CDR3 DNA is TGTGCCAGCAGCTTGGACAGGGTCAGTGAAGCTTTCTTT.

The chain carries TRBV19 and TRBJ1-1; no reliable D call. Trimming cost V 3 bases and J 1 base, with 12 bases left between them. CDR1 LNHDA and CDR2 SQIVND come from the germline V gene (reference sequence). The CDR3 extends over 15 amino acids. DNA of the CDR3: TGTGCCAGTAGTATTCTCCTAGTGGGGAACACTGAAGCTTTCTTT. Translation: CASSILLVGNTEAFF. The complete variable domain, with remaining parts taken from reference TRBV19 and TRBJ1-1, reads DGGITQSPKYLFRKEGQNVTLSCEQNLNHDAMYWYRQDPGQGLRLIYYSQIVNDFQKGDIAEGYSVSREKKESFPLTVTSAQKNPTAFYLCASSILLVGNTEAFFGQGTRLTVV.

The CDR3 here is CASSTSGSGNNEQFF. DNA of the CDR3: TGTGCCAGCAGTACATCGGGTAGCGGGAACAATGAGCAGTTCTTC. This chain links TRBV28 with TRBJ2-1; TRBD2 matches 8 bases. Per germline, CDR1 MDHEN and CDR2 SYDVKM. This CDR3 is built from 15 residues. J gave up 5 bases and V 5 bases, and 8 bases lay outside the gene matches.

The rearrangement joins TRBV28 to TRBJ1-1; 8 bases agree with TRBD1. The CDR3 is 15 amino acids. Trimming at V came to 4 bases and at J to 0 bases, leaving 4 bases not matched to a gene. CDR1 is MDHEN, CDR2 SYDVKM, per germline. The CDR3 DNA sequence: TGTGCCAGCAGTTGGTGGGGACAGGTGAACACTGAAGCTTTCTTT. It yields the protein CASSWWGQVNTEAFF.

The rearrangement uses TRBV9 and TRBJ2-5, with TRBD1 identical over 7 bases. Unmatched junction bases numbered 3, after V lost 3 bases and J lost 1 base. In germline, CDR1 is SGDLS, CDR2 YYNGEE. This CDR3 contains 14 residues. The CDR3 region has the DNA TGTGCCAGCAGCGCGACAGGGTTCCAAGAGACCCAGTACTTC. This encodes CASSATGFQETQYF. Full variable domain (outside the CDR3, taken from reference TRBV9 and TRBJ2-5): DSGVTQTPKHLITATGQRVTLRCSPRSGDLSVYWYQQSLDQGLQFLIQYYNGEERAKGNILERFSAQQFPDLHSELNLSSLELGDSALYFCASSATGFQETQYFGPGTRLLVL.

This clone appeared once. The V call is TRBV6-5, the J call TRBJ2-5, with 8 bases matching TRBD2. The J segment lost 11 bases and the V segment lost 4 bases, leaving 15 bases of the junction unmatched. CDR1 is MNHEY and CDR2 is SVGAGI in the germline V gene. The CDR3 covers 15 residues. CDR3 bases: TGTGCCAGCAGTTCCAGCGGGGGCTACTTTCGTAAGCAGTACTTC. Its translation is CASSSSGGYFRKQYF.

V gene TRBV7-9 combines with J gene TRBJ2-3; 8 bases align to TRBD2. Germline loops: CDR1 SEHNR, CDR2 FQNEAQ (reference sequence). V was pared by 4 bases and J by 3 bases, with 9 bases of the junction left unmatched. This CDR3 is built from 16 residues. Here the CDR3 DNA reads TGTGCCAGCAGCTCATTAGAACGGGAGGGGACAGATACGCAGTATTTT. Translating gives CASSSLEREGTDTQYF.

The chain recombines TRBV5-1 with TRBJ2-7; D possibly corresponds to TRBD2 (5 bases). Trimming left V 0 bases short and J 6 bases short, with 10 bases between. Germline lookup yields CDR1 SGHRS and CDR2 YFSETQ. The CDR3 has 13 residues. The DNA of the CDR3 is TGCGCCAGCAGCTTGGATATACTAGGCGAGCAGTACTTC. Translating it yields CASSLDILGEQYF.